The 29 T cell receptor beta chains below all came from one sample that was sequenced in a study of blood T cell repertoires in COVID-19. Generated by immunoSEQ multiplex PCR, the TCRdb table keeps only in-frame clones and is missing some. The table includes some 200,000 clones, around 85% detected once. Input material: peripheral blood. The receptors originated from a woman aged 45-65 years with acute or convalescent COVID-19.

V and J are TRBV7-8 and TRBJ2-1; 11 bases align to TRBD2. The CDR3 runs 17 residues. Trimming cost V 5 bases and J 2 bases; bases outside gene matches: 8. Germline V gene lookup returns CDR1 SGHVS and CDR2 FQNEAQ. The CDR3 DNA is TGTGCCAGCAGCCCGACGGGACTAGCGGCAACCTACAATGAGCAGTTCTTC. As protein: CASSPTGLAATYNEQFF.

The rearrangement links TRBV11-3 to TRBJ2-3; the match to TRBD2 covers 10 bases. CDR1 and CDR2 (germline): SGHNT, YENEEA. The CDR3 is 17 amino acids. With V trimmed by 1 base and J by 2 bases, 6 bases remained unmatched. The CDR3 reads CASSLGLAGSVTDTQYF. DNA of the CDR3: TGTGCCAGCAGCTTAGGACTAGCGGGTTCGGTCACAGATACGCAGTATTTT.

This rearrangement joins TRBV4-1 to TRBJ1-6, with a weak D call TRBD1 (5 bases). The CDR3 is 15 residues long. CDR1 and CDR2 (germline): MGHRA, YSYEKL. V gave up 3 bases and J gave up 10 bases, with 16 bases separating them. The CDR3 sequence is CASSQRQFGPSPLHF. CDR3 DNA: TGCGCCAGCAGCCAGAGACAGTTCGGCCCATCACCCCTCCACTTT.

This clone is a singleton in its sample. This chain connects TRBV6-1 to TRBJ2-7; 7 nucleotides match TRBD1. This CDR3 has 15 amino acids. V lost 1 base, J lost 1 base, and 4 bases stayed unmatched. The germline gives CDR1 MNHNS, CDR2 SASEGT. The DNA of the CDR3 is TGTGCCAGCAGTGAAGGACAGGGTGGGTCCTACGAGCAGTACTTC. Amino acids: CASSEGQGGSYEQYF.

The gene calls are TRBV5-4 and TRBJ2-1; 10 bases line up with TRBD2. The CDR3 covers 16 residues. The germline V gene has CDR1 SGHNT and CDR2 YYREEE (reference sequence). The V segment lost 2 bases and the J segment 7 bases; nucleotides outside the gene matches: 9. This chain's CDR3 is CASSFGLAGEGNEQFF. CDR3 coding DNA: TGTGCCAGCAGCTTTGGTCTAGCGGGAGAGGGGAATGAGCAGTTCTTC.

The chain uses TRBV9 and TRBJ1-2; D possibly corresponds to TRBD1 (5 bases). Trimming stripped 4 bases from V and 0 bases from J, with 16 bases between. CDR3 length: 16 amino acids. CDR1 is SGDLS and CDR2 is YYNGEE in the germline V gene. For the CDR3, the DNA is TGTGCCAGCAGCAACCTGGACGGGGGGGCTAACTATGGCTACACCTTC. Translated: CASSNLDGGANYGYTF.

This clone was detected only a few times. CDR3 sequence (DNA): TGTGCCAGCAGTTTAGGCGGGAGGCAACAAGAGACCCAGTACTTC. This gives the protein CASSLGGRQQETQYF. This sequence joins TRBV27 and TRBJ2-5, with TRBD2 matching 8 bases. The CDR3 consists of 15 residues. Germline CDR1 MNHEY, CDR2 SMNVEV (reference sequence). Unmatched junction bases numbered 4, after V lost 2 bases and J lost 2 bases.

The rearrangement uses TRBV2 and TRBJ2-5; TRBD1 matches at 7 bases. CDR3 size: 14 residues. Germline V lookup: CDR1 SNHLY, CDR2 FYNNEI. The ends lost 8 bases at V and 5 bases at J; junction bases unmatched: 11. The CDR3 region is CASRVGGAWETQYF. CDR3 bases: TGTGCCAGCCGCGTAGGGGGCGCCTGGGAGACCCAGTACTTC.

The table lists this clone with a count of one. CDR3 amino acids: CASSEPRGRNTEAFF. CDR3 DNA: TGTGCCAGCAGCGAACCCAGGGGGCGGAACACTGAAGCTTTCTTT. V and J are TRBV11-2 and TRBJ1-1; TRBD1 matches 8 bases. In germline, CDR1 is SGHAT, CDR2 FQNNGV. The CDR3 has 15 residues. With V trimmed by 5 bases and J by 1 base, 6 bases remained unmatched.

CDR3 in DNA: TGTGCCAGCAGGGCCGGCAGCGCGAACACCGGGGAGCTGTTTTTT. Protein: CASRAGSANTGELFF. V usage is TRBV2 and J usage is TRBJ2-2; D not resolved. The CDR3 is made up of 15 amino acids. V dropped 6 bases and J dropped 0 bases, with 11 bases sitting between them. Germline V gives CDR1 SNHLY, CDR2 FYNNEI.

J is TRBJ2-2 and V is TRBV15, with 7 bases matching TRBD1. V lost 2 bases to trimming and J lost 7 bases; unmatched junction nucleotides: 4. The CDR3 consists of 14 residues. Germline V gene lookup returns CDR1 LNHNV and CDR2 YYDKDF (reference sequence). The CDR3 reads CATSRNRGSGELFF. The CDR3 bases are TGTGCCACCAGCAGAAACAGGGGTAGCGGGGAGCTGTTTTTT.

The rearrangement joins TRBV10-2 to TRBJ2-3; no clear D gene. This CDR3 comprises 16 residues. Trimming removed 0 bases from V and 2 bases from J, with 12 bases in between. Per the germline V gene, CDR1 is WSHSY and CDR2 is SAAADI. Here the CDR3 DNA reads TGCGCCAGCAGTGAGTCCCAGGAAAGGCTCACAGATACGCAGTATTTT. Its translation: CASSESQERLTDTQYF.

Worth noting for this clone: Lacking the conserved final phenylalanine or tryptophan, this CDR3 likely reflects a read error. Because the CDR3's place on the DNA is in doubt, the DNA is left out and the CDR3 is given as listed by TCRdb. The V call is TRBV4-2, the J call TRBJ1-3; TRBD1, the table's D call, was not compared with the DNA. Per the germline V gene, CDR1 is LGHNA and CDR2 is YNFKEQ. From its first to its last residue, the CDR3 has 11 amino acids. The CDR3 loop is CASSQDPGGLG.

V usage is TRBV18 and J usage is TRBJ1-1; D might be TRBD1 (6 bases). The CDR3 is 12 amino acids. Trimming took off 6 bases at V and 11 bases at J, with 16 bases between the two ends. CDR1 and CDR2 (germline): KGHSH, LQKENI. The CDR3 nucleotides are TGTGCCAGCTCCCGGAGCGAGGGGGAGGCTTTCTTT. Its protein is CASSRSEGEAFF.

In its sample, this clone was seen many times. The rearrangement links TRBV21-1 to TRBJ2-2; the table assigns TRBD2, which was not confirmed against the DNA. TRBV21-1 is labeled a pseudogene. The CDR3 has 18 amino acids. CDR3 in amino acids: CASSKNRRAGGGTGELFF. CDR3 nucleotide sequence: TGTGCCAGCAGCAAAAACCGACGAGCGGGAGGGGGAACCGGGGAGCTGTTTTTT.

The J gene is TRBJ1-6, the V gene TRBV20-1; no firm D call. V was clipped by 3 bases and J by 8 bases, with 17 bases between them. CDR1 is DFQATT, CDR2 SNEGSKA, per germline (reference sequence). The CDR3 contains 15 residues. In DNA, the CDR3 is TGCAGTGCTAGTAGTACGTATGCTATGGATTCACCCCTCCACTTT. It codes for CSASSTYAMDSPLHF.

The V gene is TRBV11-3, the J gene TRBJ2-1; D might be TRBD1 (5 bases). Trimming stripped 3 bases from V and 0 bases from J, with 9 bases between. Germline-derived CDR1 and CDR2 are SGHNT and YENEEA. The CDR3 runs 15 residues. CDR3 protein: CASSLRQSSYNEQFF. The CDR3 coding sequence is TGTGCCAGCAGCTTGCGACAGAGCTCCTACAATGAGCAGTTCTTC.

The chain uses TRBV2 and TRBJ1-5, with 7 nucleotides matching TRBD1. Germline trimming cut 4 bases from V and 6 bases from J; bases unmatched to any gene: 9. The CDR3 spans 15 residues. Per the germline V gene, CDR1 is SNHLY and CDR2 is FYNNEI. The DNA of the CDR3 is TGTGCCAGCAGTGTAGACGAGGGGGCAGTTCAGCCCCAGCATTTT. This translates into CASSVDEGAVQPQHF.

The V and J genes are TRBV30 and TRBJ2-1, with a possible D match to TRBD1 (6 bases). Trimming took off 1 base at V and 4 bases at J, with 8 bases between the two ends. The CDR3 loop spans 13 amino acids. Germline CDR1 GTSNPN, CDR2 SVGIG (reference sequence). CDR3 nucleotide sequence: TGTGCCTGGAGTGATGGACAGTACAATGAGCAGTTCTTC. Amino acid sequence: CAWSDGQYNEQFF.

The rearrangement links TRBV11-2 to TRBJ2-5; TRBD1 agrees at 7 bases. The CDR3 has 14 amino acids. Per the germline V gene, CDR1 is SGHAT and CDR2 is FQNNGV. The V and J ends lost 3 bases and 5 bases, in that order; junction bases with no gene match: 6. CDR3 region: CASSFPDRLETQYF. In DNA form, the CDR3 reads TGTGCCAGCAGCTTCCCGGACAGGCTGGAGACCCAGTACTTC.

The chain links TRBV19 to TRBJ1-5; D is ambiguous. The CDR3 totals 14 residues. Germline loops: CDR1 LNHDA, CDR2 SQIVND (reference sequence). V was cut by 4 bases and J by 1 base, with 8 bases left in between. CDR3 amino acids: CASSTGLSNQPQHF. CDR3 in DNA: TGTGCCAGTAGTACAGGTTTAAGCAATCAGCCCCAGCATTTT.

The chain joins TRBV19 to TRBJ1-5; 9 positions agree with TRBD1. Unmatched junction bases numbered 6, after V lost 3 bases and J lost 6 bases. Germline CDR1 reads LNHDA; CDR2 reads SQIVND (reference sequence). CDR3 size: 15 residues. DNA of the CDR3: TGTGCCAGTAGTATGGACAGGGGCACCGGTCAGCCCCAGCATTTT. Translating gives CASSMDRGTGQPQHF. Drawing the rest from reference TRBV19 and TRBJ1-5, the complete variable domain is DGGITQSPKYLFRKEGQNVTLSCEQNLNHDAMYWYRQDPGQGLRLIYYSQIVNDFQKGDIAEGYSVSREKKESFPLTVTSAQKNPTAFYLCASSMDRGTGQPQHFGDGTRLSIL.

The J gene is TRBJ2-3, the V gene TRBV19, with TRBD2 matching 9 bases. Germline CDR1 and CDR2: LNHDA and SQIVND (reference sequence). The CDR3 consists of 17 residues. V trimming: 9 bases; J trimming: 1 base; junction bases outside the gene matches: 14. The chain's CDR3 is CASTRTPGLAGTDTQYF. Written as DNA, the CDR3 is TGTGCCAGCACACGCACGCCGGGACTAGCTGGCACAGATACGCAGTATTTT.

Comment on this clone: This may come from a read error, since a much larger clone is one base off. The J gene is TRBJ1-5, the V gene TRBV19; TRBD1 agrees at 9 bases. Germline V gene lookup returns CDR1 LNHDA and CDR2 SQIVND (reference sequence). The junction had 10 bases not matched to a gene; V was cut back by 7 bases and J by 0 bases. This CDR3 is 17 amino acids long. As DNA, the CDR3 is TGTGCCAGTAACGCCGGGACAGGGTTGGATAGCAATCAGCCCCAGCATTTT. Its protein product is CASNAGTGLDSNQPQHF.

The chain carries TRBV7-9 and TRBJ2-7, with 7 positions matching TRBD2. Germline lookup yields CDR1 SEHNR and CDR2 FQNEAQ (reference sequence). CDR3 length: 15 residues. Trimming cost V 1 base and J 6 bases; bases outside gene matches: 9. CDR3: CASSLVGGGGSEQYF. The CDR3 coding sequence is TGTGCCAGCAGCTTAGTAGGCGGGGGAGGTAGCGAGCAGTACTTC. Variable domain in full (rest from reference TRBV7-9 and TRBJ2-7): DTGVSQNPRHKITKRGQNVTFRCDPISEHNRLYWYRQTLGQGPEFLTYFQNEAQLEKSRLLSDRFSAERPKGSFSTLEIQRTEQGDSAMYLCASSLVGGGGSEQYFGPGTRLTVT.

The chain couples TRBV5-5 to TRBJ2-7; the match to TRBD1 covers 9 bases. The CDR3 runs 15 residues. V shed 0 bases and J 0 bases; nucleotides not matched to a gene: 1. Germline CDR1 and CDR2: SGHKS and YYEKEE (reference sequence). The CDR3 DNA is TGTGCCAGCAGCTTGGGACAGGGGGTCTCCTACGAGCAGTACTTC. This codes for CASSLGQGVSYEQYF.

The rearrangement joins TRBV20-1 to TRBJ2-7; D unclear. The CDR3 spans 11 residues. Trimming pared 0 bases from V and 6 bases from J, leaving 6 bases between. Per germline, CDR1 DFQATT and CDR2 SNEGSKA (reference sequence). The CDR3 protein is CSARDSGEQYF. The CDR3 DNA sequence: TGCAGTGCTAGAGATTCGGGCGAGCAGTACTTC.

The chain is built from TRBV19 and TRBJ2-2; D is uncertain. V lost 3 bases, J lost 5 bases, and 13 bases lay in between. Germline CDR1 is LNHDA and CDR2 is SQIVND (reference sequence). This CDR3 comprises 15 residues. For the CDR3, the DNA is TGTGCCAGTAGTATTATCAGGTTTGGGACCGGGGAGCTGTTTTTT. Translation: CASSIIRFGTGELFF.

The V gene is TRBV18, the J gene TRBJ2-3; D may be TRBD2 (5 bases). V was trimmed by 2 bases and J by 5 bases, leaving 17 bases between them. The CDR3 spans 16 residues. From germline, CDR1 is KGHSH and CDR2 LQKENI. Here the CDR3 DNA reads TGTGCCAGCTCACCAGCCGGGGATAGCGCAGGAGATACGCAGTATTTT. This encodes CASSPAGDSAGDTQYF.